This entry describes one T cell receptor (beta chain). What it binds is unknown. This sample was included in a study of radiotherapy plus CTLA-4 blockade in lung cancer. Study conclusions and caveats: Per reports, early blood T cell clone dynamics, plus interferon-beta, forecast response most strongly.

Sequencing used immunoSEQ multiplex PCR; TCRdb keeps in-frame clones, though not all of them. Counted here are some 73,000 clones, about four fifths occurring once; the ten biggest clones make up roughly 22%. The V end lost 4 bases, the J end lost 3 bases, and 10 bases lay between the germline ends. This CDR3 spans 13 amino acids. Germline CDR1 and CDR2: SGHRS and YFSETQ. The sequencing here drew on peripheral blood, taken from a patient treated with radiotherapy plus ipilimumab. This TCR was sampled from a human donor with non-small cell lung cancer whose response to radiotherapy plus ipilimumab could not be evaluated. Some clones in this sample may be carry-over from other donors' samples. This sequence joins TRBV5-1 and TRBJ2-5; D unresolved. This CDR3 reads CASSPTAEETQYF. The CDR3, as DNA: TGCGCCAGCAGCCCAACTGCCGAAGAGACCCAGTACTTC.